These 24 T cell receptor beta chains share one sample of origin, sequenced in a study of graft-versus-host responses after intestinal transplantation. Generated by immunoSEQ multiplex PCR, the TCRdb table keeps only in-frame clones and is missing some. The repertoire holds roughly 29,000 clones, 93% seen once, with 0.6% to 0.75% in the top ten. The material sequenced was PBMCs, taken approximately ten weeks after intestinal transplant. These receptors came from a human patient who received an intestinal transplant, so some T cells may come from the graft donor.

The chain recombines TRBV29-1 with TRBJ2-1; 8 bases fit TRBD2. The trim removed 6 bases at V and 7 bases at J, leaving 17 bases unmatched. From germline, CDR1 is SQVTM and CDR2 ANQGSEA. This CDR3 is 16 amino acids long. In DNA form, the CDR3 reads TGCAGCGTCCCCGGTGGTAGCGGGGCCCCGGGGAATGAGCAGTTCTTC. This translates into CSVPGGSGAPGNEQFF.

This rearrangement joins TRBV11-2 to TRBJ2-3; possible D gene TRBD2, 6 bases. There are 16 residues in the CDR3. In germline, CDR1 is SGHAT, CDR2 FQNNGV. The V and J ends lost 1 base and 4 bases respectively, with 15 bases between them. The CDR3 DNA sequence: TGTGCCAGCAGCTTAGCCGCGGGACTCAGTGCAGATACGCAGTATTTT. Its translation: CASSLAAGLSADTQYF.

This clone was recorded once. One end of the junction does not line up with germline, which may come from a read error. The chain uses TRBV10-3 and TRBJ2-7; a weak D match, TRBD2 (6 bases). The CDR3 is 16 residues long. Germline lookup yields CDR1 ENHRY and CDR2 SYGVKD. The CDR3 DNA follows: TGTGCCATCGGTGAATACGCTGGGACTGCGACTACCGAGCAGTACTTC. It encodes CAIGEYAGTATTEQYF.

This sequence joins TRBV29-1 and TRBJ1-1; D possibly corresponds to TRBD1 (5 bases). The ends were cut back, 8 bases at V and 8 bases at J, with 27 bases in the middle. From germline, CDR1 is SQVTM and CDR2 ANQGSEA. CDR3 length equals 15 residues. CDR3 bases: TGCAGCCCCGAGTGGGGGGGGGAAATGGTTCGGGAAGCTTTCTTT. This translates into CSPEWGGEMVREAFF.

This chain links TRBV10-3 with TRBJ2-1; D not resolved. Per the germline V gene, CDR1 is ENHRY and CDR2 is SYGVKD. This CDR3 region has 16 residues. Trimming removed 0 bases from V and 4 bases from J, with 13 bases in between. CDR3: CAISESVIFHYNEQFF. The CDR3 DNA is TGTGCCATCAGTGAGTCTGTGATCTTCCATTACAATGAGCAGTTCTTC.

The sample holds one count of this clone. The CDR3 DNA reads TGTGCCAGTAGGAAACAGTGGAGCTCCTACAATGAGCAGTTCTTC. Translating it yields CASRKQWSSYNEQFF. J is TRBJ2-1 and V is TRBV19; no definite D call. Germline V gene lookup returns CDR1 LNHDA and CDR2 SQIVND (reference sequence). Trimming stripped 6 bases from V and 0 bases from J, with 12 bases between. This CDR3 contains 15 residues.

This clone was picked up one time. This chain joins TRBV7-2 and TRBJ1-1; D may be TRBD1 (5 bases). The V and J ends lost 4 bases and 3 bases respectively, with 9 bases between them. Germline CDR1 is SGHTA and CDR2 is FQGNSA. CDR3 length: 13 residues. The CDR3 spells CASSYGHYTEAFF. CDR3 in DNA: TGTGCCAGCAGCTATGGACATTACACTGAAGCTTTCTTT.

The chain links TRBV11-1 to TRBJ2-1; D is ambiguous. The CDR3 totals 14 residues. Trimming shortened V by 5 bases and J by 7 bases, and 15 bases separated the two germline ends. Germline V gene data show CDR1 as SGHAT and CDR2 as FQDESV (reference sequence). This chain's CDR3 is CASSPARVGNEQFF. The CDR3 nucleotides read TGTGCCAGCAGCCCCGCTAGGGTCGGGAATGAGCAGTTCTTC.

This chain links TRBV6-4 with TRBJ2-7; 9 bases map to TRBD1. The CDR3 has 15 residues. Germline CDR1 is MRHNA and CDR2 is SNTAGT. V shed 0 bases, J shed 7 bases, and the junction held 7 bases outside the gene matches. The CDR3 DNA reads as TGTGCCAGCAGTGACTCAAGGACAGGGGTCGAAGAGCAGTACTTC. Amino acids: CASSDSRTGVEEQYF.

This sequence joins TRBV2 and TRBJ2-2; D may be TRBD1 (6 bases). Trimming took 6 bases from V and 11 from J, leaving 13 bases between them. The CDR3 consists of 12 residues. Germline lookup yields CDR1 SNHLY and CDR2 FYNNEI. CDR3 loop: CASSVGQVELFF. Written as DNA, the CDR3 is TGTGCCAGCAGCGTGGGACAAGTAGAGCTGTTTTTT. Variable domain in full (rest from reference TRBV2 and TRBJ2-2): EPEVTQTPSHQVTQMGQEVILRCVPISNHLYFYWYRQILGQKVEFLVSFYNNEISEKSEIFDDQFSVERPDGSNFTLKIRSTKLEDSAMYFCASSVGQVELFFGEGSRLTVL.

This rearrangement joins TRBV30 to TRBJ1-2; 8 bases fit TRBD1. CDR1 GTSNPN and CDR2 SVGIG come from the germline V gene (reference sequence). The CDR3 is 15 residues long. Germline trimming cut 3 bases from V and 0 bases from J; bases unmatched to any gene: 6. The CDR3 protein is CAWRGQAVTNYGYTF. The DNA of the CDR3 is TGTGCCTGGAGGGGACAGGCGGTAACTAACTATGGCTACACCTTC.

The V call is TRBV29-1, the J call TRBJ2-5; TRBD2 might be the D (6 bases). This CDR3 comprises 14 residues. CDR1 and CDR2 (germline): SQVTM, ANQGSEA. Trimming stripped 5 bases from V and 5 bases from J, with 18 bases between. DNA for the CDR3: TGCAGCGTTACGGGACTCTCGAGCTGGGAGACCCAGTACTTC. This translates into CSVTGLSSWETQYF.

The V and J genes are TRBV7-9 and TRBJ2-2; D is unclear. Germline CDR1 is SEHNR and CDR2 is FQNEAQ (reference sequence). The CDR3 is 13 residues long. The V and J ends lost 5 bases and 4 bases respectively, with 8 bases between them. The CDR3 bases are TGTGCCAGCAGCCCCTCTTCCACCGGGGAGCTGTTTTTT. It is translated as CASSPSSTGELFF.

The chain employs TRBV10-3 and TRBJ2-5; D gene ambiguous. Trimming removed 2 bases at V and 2 bases at J, with 15 bases between. CDR1 is ENHRY, CDR2 SYGVKD, per germline. There are 16 residues in the CDR3. The CDR3: CAISENSVNTQETQYF. CDR3 DNA sequence: TGTGCCATCAGTGAGAATTCCGTCAATACACAAGAGACCCAGTACTTC.

V usage is TRBV6-6 and J usage is TRBJ1-4, with D possibly being TRBD1 (5 bases). This CDR3 has 15 amino acids. Between the trimmed V and J ends, which lost 2 bases and 4 bases, there was a span of 11 bases. In germline, CDR1 is MNHNY, CDR2 SVGAGI (reference sequence). As DNA, the CDR3 is TGTGCCAGCAGTTACGGGCAGGGTAGTAATGAAAAACTGTTTTTT. It codes for CASSYGQGSNEKLFF.

The chain recombines TRBV19 with TRBJ1-5; D may be TRBD1 (6 bases). The CDR3 covers 13 residues. Per the germline V gene, CDR1 is LNHDA and CDR2 is SQIVND (reference sequence). V lost 6 bases and J lost 5, with 11 bases in between. The CDR3 loop reads CASSPTGDQPQHF. CDR3 bases: TGTGCCAGTAGCCCGACAGGTGATCAGCCCCAGCATTTT.

This rearrangement joins TRBV7-3 to TRBJ2-1; a weak D match, TRBD2 (7 bases). CDR1 SGHTA and CDR2 FQGTGA come from the germline V gene. The V end lost 5 bases, the J end lost 5 bases, and 16 bases lay between the germline ends. The CDR3 totals 15 residues. The CDR3 DNA is TGTGCCAGCAGCCAGATAGGGGGGGTTAACAATGAGCAGTTCTTC. Translating gives CASSQIGGVNNEQFF. The complete variable domain, with remaining parts taken from reference TRBV7-3 and TRBJ2-1, reads GAGVSQTPSNKVTEKGKYVELRCDPISGHTALYWYRQSLGQGPEFLIYFQGTGAADDSGLPNDRFFAVRPEGSVSTLKIQRTERGDSAVYLCASSQIGGVNNEQFFGPGTRLTVL.

V gene TRBV30 combines with J gene TRBJ2-3; 9 nucleotides line up with TRBD2. J gave up 2 bases and V 2 bases, and 5 bases lay outside the gene matches. The germline V gene encodes CDR1 GTSNPN and CDR2 SVGIG (reference sequence). The CDR3 extends over 15 amino acids. The CDR3 DNA sequence: TGTGCCTGGAGTATTCTAGCGGGGTTCACAGATACGCAGTATTTT. It codes for CAWSILAGFTDTQYF. The whole variable domain, remainder taken from reference TRBV30 and TRBJ2-3, is SQTIHQWPATLVQPVGSPLSLECTVEGTSNPNLYWYRQAAGRGLQLLFYSVGIGQISSEVPQNLSASRPQDRQFILSSKKLLLSDSGFYLCAWSILAGFTDTQYFGPGTRLTVL.

V is TRBV9 and J is TRBJ1-6; perhaps TRBD1 as D (6 bases). Germline assignment: CDR1 SGDLS and CDR2 YYNGEE. There are 16 residues in the CDR3. Trimming removed 3 bases at V and 2 bases at J, with 12 bases between. The CDR3 sequence: CASSGTPGAYNSPLHF. CDR3 nucleotides: TGTGCCAGCAGCGGAACACCAGGGGCCTATAATTCACCCCTCCACTTT.

This clone was observed a single time. V is TRBV28 and J is TRBJ2-1, with a tentative D call TRBD2 (6 bases). Germline values: CDR1 MDHEN, CDR2 SYDVKM. The CDR3 length is 10 residues. Trimming removed 11 bases at V and 6 bases at J, with 8 bases between. CDR3 amino acids: CASAGNEQFF. CDR3 bases: TGTGCCTCAGCGGGCAATGAGCAGTTCTTC.

The V and J genes are TRBV7-9 and TRBJ2-7; D may be TRBD1 (6 bases). The length of the CDR3 is 14 residues. Trimming pared 4 bases from V and 1 base from J, leaving 11 bases between. CDR1 and CDR2 (germline): SEHNR, FQNEAQ (reference sequence). In DNA, the CDR3 is TGTGCCAGCAGCTCATCGACAGGATCCTACGAGCAGTACTTC. It is translated as CASSSSTGSYEQYF.

CDR3 sequence: CASSLSAALYGYTF. Written as DNA, the CDR3 is TGTGCCAGCAGCTTGTCAGCCGCTCTCTATGGCTACACCTTC. This chain connects TRBV11-2 to TRBJ1-2; D not resolved. Trimming cost V 3 bases and J 4 bases, with 12 bases left between them. Germline V gene data show CDR1 as SGHAT and CDR2 as FQNNGV. This CDR3 comprises 14 residues.

The rearrangement links TRBV11-2 to TRBJ2-2; TRBD2 agrees at 11 bases. The CDR3 spans 15 residues. Germline CDR1 and CDR2: SGHAT and FQNNGV. V was clipped by 4 bases and J by 7 bases; unmatched bases: 5. The chain's CDR3 is CASSSRGLADGELFF. CDR3 in DNA: TGTGCCAGCAGCTCCCGGGGACTAGCGGACGGGGAGCTGTTTTTT. The whole variable domain, remainder taken from reference TRBV11-2 and TRBJ2-2, is EAGVAQSPRYKIIEKRQSVAFWCNPISGHATLYWYQQILGQGPKLLIQFQNNGVVDDSQLPKDRFSAERLKGVDSTLKIQPAKLEDSAVYLCASSSRGLADGELFFGEGSRLTVL.

The V call is TRBV27, the J call TRBJ2-1; 8 nucleotides line up with TRBD2. From germline, CDR1 is MNHEY and CDR2 SMNVEV (reference sequence). The CDR3 has 15 amino acids. Trimming cost V 3 bases and J 6 bases; bases outside gene matches: 7. The CDR3 spells CASSLSSAGGNEQFF. The CDR3 bases are TGTGCCAGCAGTTTGTCCTCCGCGGGGGGCAATGAGCAGTTCTTC.